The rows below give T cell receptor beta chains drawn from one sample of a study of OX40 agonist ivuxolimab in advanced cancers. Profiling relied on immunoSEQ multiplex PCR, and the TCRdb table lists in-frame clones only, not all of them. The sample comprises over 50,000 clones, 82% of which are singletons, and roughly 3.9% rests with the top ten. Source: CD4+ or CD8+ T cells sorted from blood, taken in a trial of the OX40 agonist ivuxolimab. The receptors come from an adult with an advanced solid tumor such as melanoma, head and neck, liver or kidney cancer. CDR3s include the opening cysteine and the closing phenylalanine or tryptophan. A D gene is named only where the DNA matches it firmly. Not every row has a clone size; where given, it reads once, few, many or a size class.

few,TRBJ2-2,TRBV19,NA,TGTGCCAGTAAACCGGGACGGAACACCGGGGAGCTGTTTTTT,CASKPGRNTGELFF
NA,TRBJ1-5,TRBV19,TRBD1,TGTGCCAGTAGTGAAGGGACAGGGGGCCCGCCCCAGCATTTT,CASSEGTGGPPQHF
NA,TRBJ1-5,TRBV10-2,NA,TGCGCCAGCAGTGAGTCGGCCTTCCAGCCCCAGCATTTT,CASSESAFQPQHF
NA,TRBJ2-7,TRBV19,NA,TGTGCCAGTAGTTTAGGGGCGTATAGCTCCTACGAGCAGTACTTC,CASSLGAYSSYEQYF
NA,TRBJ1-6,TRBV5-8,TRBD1,TGTGCCAGCAGCTGGGACAGGGGCGATTCACCCCTCCACTTT,CASSWDRGDSPLHF
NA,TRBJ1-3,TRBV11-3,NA,TGTGCCAGCAGCTTAGGATCTTGGCAATCCAGAAACACCATATATTTT,CASSLGSWQSRNTIYF
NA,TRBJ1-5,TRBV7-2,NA,TGTGCCAGCAGCTTAGATGGCGGGGCTGGTCAGCCCCAGCATTTT,CASSLDGGAGQPQHF
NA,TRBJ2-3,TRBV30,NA,TGTGCCTGGAGTATGAATACGCAGTATTTT,CAWSMNTQYF
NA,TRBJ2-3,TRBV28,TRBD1,TGTGCCAGCAGTTGGAAGACAGGGGTCTCCATATGGGATACGCAGTATTTT,CASSWKTGVSIWDTQYF
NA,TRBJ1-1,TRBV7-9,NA,TGTGCCAGCAGCAGGGCGGGCGCGGACACTGAAGCTTTCTTT,CASSRAGADTEAFF
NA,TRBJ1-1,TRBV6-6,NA,TGTGCCAGCAGTTACTCACTCTGGGAGGGCACTGAAGCTTTCTTT,CASSYSLWEGTEAFF
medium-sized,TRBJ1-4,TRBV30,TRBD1,TGTGCCTGGAGTGGACAGGGTGAAAAACTGTTTTTT,CAWSGQGEKLFF
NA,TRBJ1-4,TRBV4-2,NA,TGTGCCAGCAGCCAAACCGTAGGGAAACTGTTTTTT,CASSQTVGKLFF
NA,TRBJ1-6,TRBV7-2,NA,TGTGCCAGCAGCTCCGACAGCTCCTATAATTCACCCCTCCACTTT,CASSSDSSYNSPLHF
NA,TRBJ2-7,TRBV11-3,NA,TGTGCCAGCAGCTTCATGCCAGCAGGAGACTACGAGCAGTACTTC,CASSFMPAGDYEQYF
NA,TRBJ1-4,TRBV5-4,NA,TGTGCCAGCAGCCCCGGGAGGAATGAAAAACTGTTTTTT,CASSPGRNEKLFF
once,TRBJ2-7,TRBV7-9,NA,TGTGCCAGCAGCCCAGGGGTAGGCGAGCAGTACTTC,CASSPGVGEQYF
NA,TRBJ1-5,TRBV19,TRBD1,TGTGCCAGTACCCCGGGACAGGCATATAGCAATCAGCCCCAGCATTTT,CASTPGQAYSNQPQHF
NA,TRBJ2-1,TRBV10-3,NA,TGTGCCATCAGTGGAGACACCTACAATGAGCAGTTCTTC,CAISGDTYNEQFF
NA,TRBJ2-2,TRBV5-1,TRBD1,TGCGCCAGCAGCGCCGGGACAGGGGTCACCGGGGAGCTGTTTTTT,CASSAGTGVTGELFF